The present entry profiles one T cell receptor beta chain with its context. The antigen is not known. Primers: 60 Vbeta forward and 13 Jbeta reverse. TCRdb's copy holds only in-frame clones and misses some; the assay was immunoSEQ multiplex PCR. The sample has roughly 140,000 clones; over 65% are singletons. These data originate in a study of cytomegalovirus exposure and HLA in healthy donors. Study background: An early release of data contained tens of millions of unique TCRs, which came from HLA-typed donors.

Findings and caveats of the study: It has been reported that TCR beta sequences accurately predicted the HLA-A and HLA-B alleles of most subjects. DRB1 had the most TCR associations and HLA-C the fewest, a later analysis found, with rates varying by HLA locus.

Germline V gene data show CDR1 as MNHNS and CDR2 as SASEGT. The CDR3 totals 18 residues. With 4 bases clipped from V and 4 bases from J, the junction kept 10 bases outside the gene matches. These donors, healthy bone marrow donors, were studied. This TCR was sampled from a female donor in good health and CMV-seronegative. The chain combines TRBV6-1 with TRBJ2-2, with 12 bases lining up with TRBD2. Specimen: PBMCs. The CDR3 nucleotides read TGTGCCAGCAGTGTGGAGACTAGCGGGAGAGTAGTCACCGGGGAGCTGTTTTTT. It yields the protein CASSVETSGRVVTGELFF.